This TCR beta chain was retrieved from a study of T cells after yellow fever vaccination. Study-wide points: Reappearing after the booster were most of the clones from primary vaccination (roughly 95% CD4, approximately 86% CD8).

Germline V gene lookup returns CDR1 SQVTM and CDR2 ANQGSEA. The CDR3 totals 12 residues. TCRdb independently ran MiXCR on the 5' RACE reads; one entry per CDR3 protein. The repertoire holds approximately 160,000 distinct CDR3 sequences, with over 7% as singletons. This clonotype showed up many times. As yet, its antigen is unknown. The chain has TRBV29-1 and TRBJ2-1; 8 nucleotides match TRBD2. This specimen consisted of CD8+ T cells sorted from PBMCs, obtained 45 days after the yellow fever booster vaccination. The receptor's source is a man aged 18-30 years who received the YFV17D yellow fever vaccine. The CDR3 DNA follows: TGCTCATCGGGTAGCGGGGACAATGAGCAGTTCTTC. It specifies CSSGSGDNEQFF.